This TCR beta chain is drawn from a study of blood T cell repertoires in COVID-19. As for the study in general: Nucleic acid was either cDNA or gDNA, and it came from T cells, B-cell-depleted T cells, or PBMCs.

CDR3 length equals 16 residues. Per the germline V gene, CDR1 is ENHRY and CDR2 is SYGVKD. V lost 4 bases and J lost 2; bases outside the gene matches: 4. This clone appeared a few times. Using immunoSEQ multiplex PCR, the repertoire was profiled, and TCRdb retains in-frame clones only, with some absent. The data hold about 140,000 clones, with over 70% observed a single time. Sample: peripheral blood. The sequence was obtained from a woman between 50 and 59 years old with acute or convalescent COVID-19. This sequence joins TRBV10-3 and TRBJ2-2, with TRBD2 matching 10 bases. CDR3 bases: TGTGCCATCAGTGTTACTAGCGGGACAAACACCGGGGAGCTGTTTTTT. The encoded protein is CAISVTSGTNTGELFF.